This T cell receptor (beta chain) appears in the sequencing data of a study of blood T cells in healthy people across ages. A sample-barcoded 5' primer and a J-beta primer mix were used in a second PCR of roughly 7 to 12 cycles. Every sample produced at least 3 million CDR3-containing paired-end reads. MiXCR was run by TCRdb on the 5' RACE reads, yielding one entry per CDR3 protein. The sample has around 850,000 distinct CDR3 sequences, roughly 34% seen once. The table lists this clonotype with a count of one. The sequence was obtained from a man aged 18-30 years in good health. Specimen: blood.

CDR3: CASSFQGGTSYGYTF. The CDR3 DNA is TGTGCCAGCAGCTTCCAGGGAGGAACCAGCTATGGCTACACCTTC. This chain uses TRBV5-6 with TRBJ1-2; maybe TRBD1 (5 bases). Germline loops: CDR1 SGHDT, CDR2 YYEEEE. Trimming took 2 bases from V and 4 from J, leaving 15 bases between them. The CDR3 consists of 15 residues.